What follows are 3 T cell receptor beta chains derived from one specimen sequenced in a study of T cells in localized non-small cell lung cancer. Libraries were prepared by immunoSEQ multiplex PCR; TCRdb keeps only in-frame clonotypes and omits some of them. The sample lists about 1,800 clones; roughly 28% were seen once. The sequences come from lung tumor tissue, collected before any cancer treatment. The origin of the receptors is a woman aged 35 to 70 with stage I lung adenocarcinoma.

This clone was found a few times. This chain connects TRBV19 to TRBJ1-1; the D is unclear. V dropped 3 bases and J dropped 6 bases, with 5 bases sitting between them. Germline V CDR1 and CDR2: LNHDA, SQIVND (reference sequence). The CDR3 has 11 amino acids. The CDR3 region is CASSIQSEAFF. The CDR3 region has the DNA TGTGCCAGTAGTATTCAGTCTGAAGCTTTCTTT. Drawing the rest from reference TRBV19 and TRBJ1-1, the complete variable domain is DGGITQSPKYLFRKEGQNVTLSCEQNLNHDAMYWYRQDPGQGLRLIYYSQIVNDFQKGDIAEGYSVSREKKESFPLTVTSAQKNPTAFYLCASSIQSEAFFGQGTRLTVV.

The chain has TRBV6-8 and TRBJ1-6; no reliable D call. Germline loops: CDR1 MNHGY, CDR2 SAAAGT. The germline V and J ends were trimmed by 5 bases and 7 bases, with 15 bases remaining between them. CDR3 length: 15 residues. The CDR3 sequence is CASSRPGPLNSPLHF. Written as DNA, the CDR3 is TGTGCCAGCAGTCGACCGGGCCCCCTCAATTCACCCCTCCACTTT.

This clone was observed a handful of times. This chain connects TRBV30 to TRBJ2-7; TRBD2 might be the D (5 bases). The CDR3 spans 13 residues. The V gene's germline CDR1 is GTSNPN and CDR2 SVGIG (reference sequence). V lost 2 bases, J lost 2 bases, and 10 bases lay in between. CDR3 region: CAWSRTSPYEQYF. Here the CDR3 DNA reads TGTGCCTGGAGTCGGACTTCCCCCTACGAGCAGTACTTC.